The next 7 T cell receptor beta chains were all read from a single sample in a study of T cells in Graves' hyperthyroidism and ophthalmopathy. It was RNA transcripts that yielded the amplified TCR beta CDR3 regions. The study used the HTBI primer set for a first-round RT-PCR of the TCR CDR3. TCRdb independently ran MiXCR on the multiplex PCR reads; one entry per CDR3 protein. The table has about 560,000 distinct CDR3 sequences, 16% seen once. Sequencing was carried out using blood. All receptors derive from a young woman with Graves' hyperthyroidism.

This clonotype was seen ten or more times. The chain carries TRBV20-1 and TRBJ1-5; D is unclear. The V gene lost 5 bases and the J gene lost 5 bases, with 10 bases spanning the gap. The length of the CDR3 is 12 residues. Germline-derived CDR1 and CDR2 are DFQATT and SNEGSKA (reference sequence). CDR3 loop: CSALPQDQPQHF. The CDR3 DNA sequence: TGCAGTGCTTTACCCCAGGATCAGCCCCAGCATTTT.

Concerning this clonotype itself: A much larger clone differs by one base, so this may be a read error. The V and J genes are TRBV27 and TRBJ2-1, with 13 bases fitting TRBD2. Germline V gene sequence: CDR1 MNHEY, CDR2 SMNVEV (reference sequence). CDR3 length: 15 amino acids. This chain's CDR3 is CASSSGLAGIDERFF. The CDR3 nucleotides read TGTGCCAGCAGTTCGGGACTAGCGGGAATCGATGAGCGGTTCTTC.

The chain recombines TRBV20-1 with TRBJ1-5; D perhaps matches TRBD1 (6 bases). The V end was cut by 3 bases, the J end by 2 bases, with 14 bases between. The CDR3 totals 15 residues. CDR1 is DFQATT, CDR2 SNEGSKA, per germline (reference sequence). DNA for the CDR3: TGCAGTGCTAGTTCCGGGGGCGAGGGCAATCAGCCCCAGCATTTT. Encoded protein: CSASSGGEGNQPQHF.

This clonotype showed up many times. V and J are TRBV27 and TRBJ1-1; 7 bases agree with TRBD1. Germline assignment: CDR1 MNHEY and CDR2 SMNVEV (reference sequence). V was clipped by 5 bases and J by 10 bases; unmatched bases: 16. This CDR3 spans 15 amino acids. The DNA of the CDR3 is TGTGCCAGCAGTGCCTATCGACAGGGTATCGGGGCAGCTTTCTTT. Translation gives CASSAYRQGIGAAFF.

This chain uses TRBV19 with TRBJ2-1; no firm D call. The germline V and J ends were trimmed by 3 bases and 8 bases, with 11 bases remaining between them. Germline CDR1 and CDR2: LNHDA and SQIVND (reference sequence). This CDR3 region has 13 residues. CDR3 sequence (DNA): TGTGCCAGTAGTATCCCGGAATCCGATGAGCAGTTCTTC. Its protein is CASSIPESDEQFF.

This chain links TRBV7-9 with TRBJ2-6, with a weak D call TRBD1 (6 bases). There are 16 residues in the CDR3. CDR1 is SEHNR, CDR2 FQNEAQ, per germline (reference sequence). Deletions cut 5 bases from V and 2 bases from J, with 13 bases between. The DNA of the CDR3 is TGTGCCAGCAGCCCCTATTCAGGGGCTGGGGCCAACGTCCTGACTTTC. Translating gives CASSPYSGAGANVLTF.

This clonotype showed up just once. In DNA, the CDR3 is TGTGCCACCAGCAGATCCGGACCCCGGACCCAGTACTTC. Its protein is CATSRSGPRTQYF. The chain combines TRBV15 with TRBJ2-5; D unclear. Germline-derived CDR1 and CDR2 are LNHNV and YYDKDF (reference sequence). The length of the CDR3 is 13 residues. Trimming left V 2 bases short and J 7 bases short, with 11 bases between.